Each of the 4 T cell receptor beta chains below was sequenced from the same sample in a study of read filtering for tumor transcriptome and immune sequencing. The library was built from roughly 400 ng RNA with molecular barcoded adaptors for alpha/delta and beta/gamma chains. Each CDR3 protein is one row after TCRdb ran MiXCR on the reads. The table has roughly 38,000 distinct CDR3 sequences, roughly an eighth seen once. Material: a population of CD138-negative cells sorted from bone marrow. Receptors were obtained from a donor at least 40 years old with multiple myeloma.

This clonotype was detected many times. CDR3 region: CAWSRDTEAFF. DNA for the CDR3: TGTGCCTGGAGTAGAGACACTGAAGCTTTCTTT. The chain recombines TRBV30 with TRBJ1-1; unclear D gene. Germline V gives CDR1 GTSNPN, CDR2 SVGIG (reference sequence). Trimming stripped 2 bases from V and 3 bases from J, with 4 bases between. The CDR3 is 11 residues long.

A note on this clonotype: The germline gene is not matched at one end of the junction; a read error may be the cause. The J gene is TRBJ1-5, the V gene TRBV7-9, with D perhaps matching TRBD1 (5 bases). Germline-derived CDR1 and CDR2 are SEHNR and FQNEAQ (reference sequence). The CDR3 runs to 12 residues. Here the CDR3 reads CASSPGTRPRHF. CDR3 nucleotides: TGTGCCAGCAGCCCTGGGACTCGGCCCCGGCATTTT.

This clonotype was recorded many times. This chain joins TRBV19 and TRBJ1-5, with unresolved D. CDR3 length: 14 amino acids. Trimming shortened V by 2 bases and J by 3 bases, and 8 bases separated the two germline ends. Per the germline V gene, CDR1 is LNHDA and CDR2 is SQIVND (reference sequence). The CDR3 spells CASSILAANQPQHF. CDR3 bases: TGTGCCAGTAGTATACTGGCAGCCAATCAGCCCCAGCATTTT.

This clonotype was seen at least ten times. The chain recombines TRBV7-8 with TRBJ2-3, with unresolved D. The CDR3 is 12 amino acids. Germline V gene lookup returns CDR1 SGHVS and CDR2 FQNEAQ. Deletions cut 1 base from V and 5 bases from J, with 4 bases between. As DNA, the CDR3 is TGTGCCAGCAGCTTAGACCAAGATACGCAGTATTTT. Translation gives CASSLDQDTQYF.